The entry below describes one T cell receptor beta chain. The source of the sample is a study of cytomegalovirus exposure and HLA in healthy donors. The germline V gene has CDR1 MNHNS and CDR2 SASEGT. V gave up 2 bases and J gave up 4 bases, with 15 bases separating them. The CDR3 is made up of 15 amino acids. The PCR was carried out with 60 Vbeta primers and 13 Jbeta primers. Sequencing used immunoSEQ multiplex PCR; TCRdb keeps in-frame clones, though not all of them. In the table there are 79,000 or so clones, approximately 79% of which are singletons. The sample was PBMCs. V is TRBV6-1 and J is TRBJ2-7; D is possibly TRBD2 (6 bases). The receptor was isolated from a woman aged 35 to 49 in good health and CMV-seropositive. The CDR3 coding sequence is TGTGCCAGCAGTGAATGGGGCAGTAGCGGATACGAGCAGTACTTC. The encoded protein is CASSEWGSSGYEQYF.